Below, 9 T cell receptor beta chains from the same sample are listed, as sequenced in a study of OX40 agonist ivuxolimab in advanced cancers. Repertoires were generated with immunoSEQ multiplex PCR, while TCRdb's copy carries only in-frame clones and drops some. This repertoire shows approximately 77,000 clones, about four fifths found once; its top ten account for 0.45% to 0.6%. The sequencing here drew on CD4+ or CD8+ T cells sorted from blood, taken in a trial of the OX40 agonist ivuxolimab. The receptors were gathered from an adult with an advanced solid tumor such as melanoma, head and neck, liver or kidney cancer.

This sequence joins TRBV7-9 and TRBJ2-1; 7 bases map to TRBD2. The CDR3 spans 15 residues. Unmatched junction bases numbered 5, after V lost 2 bases and J lost 4 bases. Germline V gene lookup returns CDR1 SEHNR and CDR2 FQNEAQ (reference sequence). CDR3 nucleotides: TGTGCCAGCAGCTTATTAGCGGGCCCGTACAATGAGCAGTTCTTC. This sequence encodes CASSLLAGPYNEQFF.

This clone came up once. The rearrangement uses TRBV14 and TRBJ2-3; 7 bases agree with TRBD1. The germline CDR1 and CDR2 sequences are SGHDN and FVKESK. The V gene end was trimmed by 4 bases and the J gene end by 5 bases; junction bases not matched to a gene: 9. The CDR3 totals 15 residues. The CDR3 bases are TGTGCCAGCAGCCCCTTATTTTCAGGGGGAGATACGCAGTATTTT. Translation gives CASSPLFSGGDTQYF.

The CDR3 here is CASSLPPGGADGYTF. In DNA, the CDR3 is TGCGCCAGCAGCTTGCCTCCAGGGGGCGCCGATGGCTACACCTTC. The V gene is TRBV5-1, the J gene TRBJ1-2, with 8 bases that match TRBD1. This CDR3 is 15 amino acids long. The V and J ends lost 1 base and 6 bases, in that order; junction bases with no gene match: 8. The germline V gene encodes CDR1 SGHRS and CDR2 YFSETQ.

The chain uses TRBV27 and TRBJ1-4, with a possible D match to TRBD1 (5 bases). Trimming removed 6 bases at V and 3 bases at J, with 11 bases between. CDR1 is MNHEY and CDR2 is SMNVEV in the germline V gene (reference sequence). The CDR3 length is 14 residues. CDR3 sequence (DNA): TGTGCCAGCAGGCCGGGACGTTCTAATGAAAAACTGTTTTTT. Translation gives CASRPGRSNEKLFF.

This chain links TRBV6-1 with TRBJ2-7, with D possibly being TRBD1 or TRBD2 (6 bases each). V lost 2 bases and J lost 0, with 14 bases in between. This CDR3 is built from 16 residues. In germline, CDR1 is MNHNS, CDR2 SASEGT. The CDR3 DNA is TGTGCCAGCAGTGAACCGGGGGCAGGGGACTCCTACGAGCAGTACTTC. Protein product: CASSEPGAGDSYEQYF.

This clone was seen more than once but under ten times. The chain has TRBV27 and TRBJ1-2; possibly TRBD1 for D (6 bases). Germline values: CDR1 MNHEY, CDR2 SMNVEV (reference sequence). V lost 2 bases and J lost 4, with 11 bases in between. The CDR3 runs 14 residues. This chain's CDR3 is CASSLKGGLYGYTF. In nucleotides, the CDR3 is TGTGCCAGCAGTTTAAAGGGGGGGCTCTATGGCTACACCTTC.

This clone was detected only once. The chain joins TRBV7-2 to TRBJ2-1, with D hard to call. Trimming removed 1 base at V and 8 bases at J, with 6 bases between. Germline V gene data show CDR1 as SGHTA and CDR2 as FQGNSA. The CDR3 spans 12 residues. CDR3 in amino acids: CASSLGAHEQFF. DNA of the CDR3: TGTGCCAGCAGCTTAGGGGCCCATGAGCAGTTCTTC.

This clone was seen more than once but under ten times. The genes are TRBV27 and TRBJ2-5; weak D call: TRBD2 (6 bases). CDR1 MNHEY and CDR2 SMNVEV come from the germline V gene (reference sequence). The CDR3 loop spans 14 amino acids. Trimming left V 6 bases short and J 5 bases short, with 16 bases between. Here the CDR3 DNA reads TGTGCCAGCAGCGTGAAATGGGACTCGGAGACCCAGTACTTC. Its translation is CASSVKWDSETQYF.

This clone came up a few times. This chain joins TRBV25-1 and TRBJ2-5; D is perhaps TRBD2 (6 bases). This CDR3 is built from 15 residues. V was shortened by 2 bases and J by 2 bases, with 12 bases between the two germline ends. CDR1 is MGHDK and CDR2 is SYGVNS in the germline V gene. The CDR3 here is CASSERRVRQETQYF. The DNA for the CDR3 is TGTGCCAGCAGTGAAAGGAGGGTTCGGCAAGAGACCCAGTACTTC.